Listed below are T cell receptor beta chains from one sample, sequenced in a study of chemoradiotherapy in HPV16-positive cancers. Sequencing used immunoSEQ multiplex PCR; TCRdb keeps in-frame clones, though not all of them. Of under 3,000 clones in the sample, 70% to 90% were seen once. Sequenced here: tumor tissue, sampled from a patient who underwent chemoradiotherapy. These TCRs come from a human donor with HPV-associated anogenital cancer. Each CDR3 is given with its conserved first and last residue. The order of the fields is V gene, J gene, D gene, CDR3 length, clone size, CDR3 DNA, CDR3 protein. The D gene is left open where the match is weak. Size is stated for part of the rows, as once, few or many counts, or as a class when the clone is expanded.

TRBV6-5,TRBJ1-4,NA,16,large,TGTGCCAGCAGTTCTCTCCCAGGGGTCCTTAATGAAAAACTGTTTTTT,CASSSLPGVLNEKLFF
TRBV7-9,TRBJ1-1,NA,14,NA,TGTGCCAGCAGCTTACCTCAGGTCAACACTGAAGCTTTCTTT,CASSLPQVNTEAFF
TRBV18,TRBJ2-3,NA,15,NA,TGTGCCAGCTCACCGTCAGGGGGACTCACAGATACGCAGTATTTT,CASSPSGGLTDTQYF
TRBV6-5,TRBJ2-2,NA,14,few,TGTGCCAGCAGTTACTCGAATCGAGCCGGGGAGCTGTTTTTT,CASSYSNRAGELFF
TRBV6-1,TRBJ1-5,TRBD1,14,NA,TGTGCCAGCAGATCGGGACAGAGCAATCAGCCCCAGCATTTT,CASRSGQSNQPQHF
TRBV29-1,TRBJ1-4,TRBD1,14,NA,TGCAGCGCCGGGGGACAGGGAACTAATGAAAAACTGTTTTTT,CSAGGQGTNEKLFF
TRBV19,TRBJ1-3,NA,14,NA,TGTGCCAGTAGTATAACCGGGGTCGGAAACACCATATATTTT,CASSITGVGNTIYF
TRBV13,TRBJ2-1,NA,19,NA,TGTGCCAGCAGCTTAGCAGGTTTAGCCGACGTTCCGTATTACAATGAGCAGTTCTTC,CASSLAGLADVPYYNEQFF
TRBV6-5,TRBJ2-7,TRBD1,14,few,TGTGCCAGCAGTCCCGGACAGGGGAACTACGAGCAGTACTTC,CASSPGQGNYEQYF
TRBV7-2,TRBJ2-7,TRBD2,14,NA,TGTGCCAGCAGCATGCGGGGGAGCTCCTACGAGCAGTACTTC,CASSMRGSSYEQYF
TRBV7-2,TRBJ1-5,NA,14,once,TGTGCCAGCAGCTTAGAACAGATCGGGCAGCCCCAGCATTTT,CASSLEQIGQPQHF
TRBV14,TRBJ1-2,NA,13,NA,TGTGCCAGCAGCCAAGAACGGAGCTATGGCTACACCTTC,CASSQERSYGYTF
TRBV6-4,TRBJ1-5,NA,16,NA,TGTGCCAGCAGTGACTGGCAGGTGAATAGCAATCAGCCCCAGCATTTT,CASSDWQVNSNQPQHF
TRBV7-2,TRBJ1-2,NA,12,NA,TGTGCCAGCAGCTCTGGCCTGCTAGGAGACACCTTC,CASSSGLLGDTF
TRBV7-9,TRBJ2-7,TRBD2,19,few,TGTGCCAGCAGCTTACTGACTAGCGGGAGTGGGTACTCCTCCTACGAGCAGTACTTC,CASSLLTSGSGYSSYEQYF
TRBV27,TRBJ2-3,NA,14,once,TGTGCCAGCAGTAGGGGACTTTACACAGATACGCAGTATTTT,CASSRGLYTDTQYF
TRBV4-3,TRBJ2-1,NA,14,NA,TGCGCCAGCAGCCAAGATACTTCTTACAATGAGCAGTTCTTC,CASSQDTSYNEQFF
TRBV27,TRBJ2-7,TRBD1,12,NA,TGTGCCAGCAGCCCCGGGACAGTGAAGCAGTACTTC,CASSPGTVKQYF
TRBV27,TRBJ2-7,NA,12,NA,TGTGCCAGCAGTCTTGGGGGGAACGAGCAGTACTTC,CASSLGGNEQYF
TRBV5-5,TRBJ1-1,NA,15,NA,TGTGCCAGCAGCTTGGGGCAGGCGGGGAACACTGAAGCTTTCTTT,CASSLGQAGNTEAFF
TRBV30,TRBJ2-5,NA,13,NA,TGTGCCTGGAGTGTACAGGGAGGGCAGACCCAGTACTTC,CAWSVQGGQTQYF
TRBV7-7,TRBJ2-2,TRBD1,14,NA,TGTGCCAGCAGCTCCGGGACAGGGGGCGAGGAGCTGTTTTTT,CASSSGTGGEELFF
TRBV21-1,TRBJ2-3,NA,15,NA,TGTGCCAGCAGCTCCCGGACAGGGGATGTGGATACGCAGTATTTT,CASSSRTGDVDTQYF
TRBV11-2,TRBJ2-6,TRBD2,17,NA,TGTGCCAGCAGCTTTAGGACTAGCGGGACTGGGGCCAACGTCCTGACTTTC,CASSFRTSGTGANVLTF
TRBV9,TRBJ2-3,TRBD2,16,NA,TGTGCCAGCAGCGTAGGACTAGCGGGAGTTGGAGATACGCAGTATTTT,CASSVGLAGVGDTQYF
TRBV4-2,TRBJ2-2,NA,13,few,TGTGCCAGCAGCCAGGGGACGCACGGGGAGCTGTTTTTT,CASSQGTHGELFF
TRBV4-3,TRBJ2-2,NA,14,NA,TGCGCCAGCAGCCAAGAACGGAACACCGGGGAGCTGTTTTTT,CASSQERNTGELFF
TRBV15,TRBJ2-3,TRBD2,16,NA,TGTGCCACCAGGCCGGGGACTAGCGAGCTCACAGATATGCAGTATTTT,CATRPGTSELTDMQYF
TRBV28,TRBJ1-6,NA,15,NA,TGTGCCAGCAGTTCAGCGAGCTCCTATAATTCACCCCTCCACTTT,CASSSASSYNSPLHF
TRBV27,TRBJ1-2,NA,15,NA,TGTGCCAGCCGGATGGACAGCGGTCCATACTATGGCTACACCTTC,CASRMDSGPYYGYTF
TRBV11-2,TRBJ1-1,NA,14,NA,TGTGCCAGCAGCTTGACTACAGGGACGGATGAAGCTTTCTTT,CASSLTTGTDEAFF
TRBV18,TRBJ1-1,NA,14,NA,TGTGCCAGCTCACCATTGGGCAGGGAGACTGAAGCTTTCTTT,CASSPLGRETEAFF
TRBV27,TRBJ2-4,NA,17,NA,TGTGCCAGCAGTTTCCCCACTAGGAAAGGTGATAGAAACATTCAGTACTTC,CASSFPTRKGDRNIQYF
TRBV19,TRBJ1-2,TRBD1,15,NA,TGTGCCACTCTCCTCTGGGAGGGGGCGGGATATGGCTACACCTTC,CATLLWEGAGYGYTF
TRBV15,TRBJ2-3,TRBD2,16,few,TGTGCCACCAGCACTGGACTAGCGGGGGGCACAGATACGCAGTATTTT,CATSTGLAGGTDTQYF
TRBV7-9,TRBJ2-2,NA,14,once,TGTGCCAGCAGCCGGACAGTAACCACCGGGGAGCTGTTTTTT,CASSRTVTTGELFF
TRBV7-8,TRBJ1-2,NA,15,NA,TGTGCCAGCAGCCAGAAACAGGGCCCCAACTATGGCTACACCTTC,CASSQKQGPNYGYTF
TRBV5-8,TRBJ2-5,NA,15,few,TGTGCCAGCTCCCAGAATCGGGGCAGCCAAGAGACCCAGTACTTC,CASSQNRGSQETQYF
TRBV7-8,TRBJ1-4,NA,14,NA,TGTGCCAGCAGCTTCAAAGGGGCGAATGAAAAACTGTTTTTT,CASSFKGANEKLFF
TRBV7-2,TRBJ1-1,NA,16,NA,TGTGCCAGCAGCTTAGCGCAGGGCCAGGAAGGCGCTGAAGCTTTCTTT,CASSLAQGQEGAEAFF
TRBV7-8,TRBJ2-7,TRBD1,13,NA,TGTGCCAGCAGCGACAGGGGGGGCTACGAGCAGTACTTC,CASSDRGGYEQYF
TRBV12-5,TRBJ2-3,TRBD2,17,NA,TGTGCTAGTGGTTTGGTTTCCGGGACTAGCGGGTCAGATACGCAGTATTTT,CASGLVSGTSGSDTQYF
TRBV15,TRBJ2-7,NA,14,NA,TGTGCCACCAGCAGAGTTGCGCAGGGAGGTGAGCAGTACTTC,CATSRVAQGGEQYF
TRBV27,TRBJ2-3,TRBD2,16,once,TGTGCCAGCAGCAGGACTAGCGGCAGTATCACAGATACGCAGTATTTT,CASSRTSGSITDTQYF
TRBV27,TRBJ2-4,TRBD2,16,once,TGTGCCAGCAGTACCTCCGGGACTAGCCCTAAAAACATTCAGTACTTC,CASSTSGTSPKNIQYF
TRBV2,TRBJ2-7,NA,15,NA,TGTGCCAGCAGCAAGACAGGTCCCCCCTCCTACGAGCAGTACTTC,CASSKTGPPSYEQYF
TRBV7-2,TRBJ2-2,NA,14,NA,TGTGCCAGCAGCTCGTTTTTAGTGGCCGGGGAGCTGTTTTTT,CASSSFLVAGELFF
TRBV7-2,TRBJ2-7,TRBD1,14,NA,TGTGCCAGCAGTTGGGACAGATCTTCCTACGAGCAGTACTTC,CASSWDRSSYEQYF
TRBV29-1,TRBJ1-1,NA,11,NA,TGCAGCGCCCTACGGGACACTGAAGCTTTCTTT,CSALRDTEAFF
TRBV4-2,TRBJ1-1,TRBD1,15,once,TGTGCCAGCAGCCATGGGACAGGGGAGCACACTGAAGCTTTCTTT,CASSHGTGEHTEAFF
TRBV7-6,TRBJ1-1,NA,14,NA,TGTGCCAGCAGCCTTGGGTCTCGCTCTGCTGAAGCTTTCTTT,CASSLGSRSAEAFF
TRBV14,TRBJ1-5,TRBD1,16,NA,TGTGCCAGCAGCCAAGACCGGACAGGGGGTATTCAGCCCCAGCATTTT,CASSQDRTGGIQPQHF
TRBV29-1,TRBJ2-5,TRBD1,13,NA,TGCAGCGTAGTTTTTCCGACAGGGAAGACCCAGTACTTC,CSVVFPTGKTQYF